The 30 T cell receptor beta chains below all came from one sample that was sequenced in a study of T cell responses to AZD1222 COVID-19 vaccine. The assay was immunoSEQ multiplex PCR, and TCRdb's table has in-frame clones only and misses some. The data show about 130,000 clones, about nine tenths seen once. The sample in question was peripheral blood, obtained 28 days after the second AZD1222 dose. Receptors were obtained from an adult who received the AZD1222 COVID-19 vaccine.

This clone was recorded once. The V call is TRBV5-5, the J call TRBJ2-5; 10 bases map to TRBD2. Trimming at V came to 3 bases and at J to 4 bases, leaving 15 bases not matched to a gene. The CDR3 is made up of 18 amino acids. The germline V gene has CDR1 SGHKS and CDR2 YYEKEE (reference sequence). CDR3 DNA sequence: TGTGCCAGCAGCTCGGGGCTAGCGGGAGTTGGGTACGGAGAGACCCAGTACTTC. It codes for CASSSGLAGVGYGETQYF.

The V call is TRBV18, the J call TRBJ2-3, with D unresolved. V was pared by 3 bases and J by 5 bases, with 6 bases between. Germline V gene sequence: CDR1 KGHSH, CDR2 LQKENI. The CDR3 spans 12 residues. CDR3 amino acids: CASSPERDTQYF. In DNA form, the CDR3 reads TGTGCCAGCTCACCCGAGAGAGATACGCAGTATTTT.

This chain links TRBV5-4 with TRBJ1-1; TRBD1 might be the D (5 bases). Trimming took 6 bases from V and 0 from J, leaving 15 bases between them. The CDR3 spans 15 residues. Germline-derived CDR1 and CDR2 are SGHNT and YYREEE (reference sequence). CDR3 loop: CASKPGAGMNTEAFF. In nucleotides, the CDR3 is TGTGCCAGCAAACCTGGGGCAGGGATGAACACTGAAGCTTTCTTT.

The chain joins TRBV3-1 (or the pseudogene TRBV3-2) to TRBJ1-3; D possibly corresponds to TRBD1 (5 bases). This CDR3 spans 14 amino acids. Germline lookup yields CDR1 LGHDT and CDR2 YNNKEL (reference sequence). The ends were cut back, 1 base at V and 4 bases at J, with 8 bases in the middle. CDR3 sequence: CASSQGGLGNTIYF. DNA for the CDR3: TGTGCCAGCAGCCAAGGGGGGTTGGGAAACACCATATATTTT.

Written as DNA, the CDR3 is TGTGCCAGCAGCGTAGTTGGGGAAACTGAAGCTTTCTTT. Residues: CASSVVGETEAFF. The J gene is TRBJ1-1, the V gene TRBV9; D not resolved. In germline, CDR1 is SGDLS, CDR2 YYNGEE. V was cut by 0 bases and J by 5 bases, with 8 bases left in between. The CDR3 spans 13 residues.

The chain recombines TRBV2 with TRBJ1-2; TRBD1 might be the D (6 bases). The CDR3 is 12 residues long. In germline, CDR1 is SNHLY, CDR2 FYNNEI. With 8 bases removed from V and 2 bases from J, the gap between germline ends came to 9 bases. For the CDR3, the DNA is TGTGCCAGCGCCGACAGGAACTATGGCTACACCTTC. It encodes CASADRNYGYTF.

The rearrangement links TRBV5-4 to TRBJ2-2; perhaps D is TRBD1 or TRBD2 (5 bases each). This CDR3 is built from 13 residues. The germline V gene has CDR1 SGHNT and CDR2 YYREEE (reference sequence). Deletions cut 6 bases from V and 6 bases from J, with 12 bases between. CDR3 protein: CASTSGGSGELFF. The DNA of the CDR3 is TGTGCCAGCACAAGTGGGGGTTCCGGGGAGCTGTTTTTT.

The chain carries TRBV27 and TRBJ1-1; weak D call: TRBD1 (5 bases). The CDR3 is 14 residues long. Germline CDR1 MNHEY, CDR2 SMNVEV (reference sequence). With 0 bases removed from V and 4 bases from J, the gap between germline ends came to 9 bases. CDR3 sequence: CASSLSRRGTEAFF. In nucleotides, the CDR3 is TGTGCCAGCAGTTTATCGAGGAGGGGCACTGAAGCTTTCTTT.

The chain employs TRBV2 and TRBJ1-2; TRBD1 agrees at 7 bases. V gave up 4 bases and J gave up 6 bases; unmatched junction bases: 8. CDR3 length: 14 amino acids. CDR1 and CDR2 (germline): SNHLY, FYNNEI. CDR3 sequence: CASSAQGPADGYTF. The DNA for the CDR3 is TGTGCCAGCAGTGCACAGGGGCCTGCAGATGGCTACACCTTC.

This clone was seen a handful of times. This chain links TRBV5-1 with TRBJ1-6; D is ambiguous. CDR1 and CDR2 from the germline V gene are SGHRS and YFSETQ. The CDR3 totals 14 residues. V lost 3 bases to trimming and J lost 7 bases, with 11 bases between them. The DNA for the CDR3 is TGCGCCAGCAGCTCCCAGCCAGACAATTCACCCCTCCACTTT. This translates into CASSSQPDNSPLHF.

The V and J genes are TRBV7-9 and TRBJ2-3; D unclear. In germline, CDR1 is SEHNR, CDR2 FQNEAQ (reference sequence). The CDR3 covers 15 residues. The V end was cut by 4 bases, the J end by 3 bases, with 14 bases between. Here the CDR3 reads CASSSLLGSTDTQYF. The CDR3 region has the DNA TGTGCCAGCAGCTCCCTCCTGGGCTCTACAGATACGCAGTATTTT.

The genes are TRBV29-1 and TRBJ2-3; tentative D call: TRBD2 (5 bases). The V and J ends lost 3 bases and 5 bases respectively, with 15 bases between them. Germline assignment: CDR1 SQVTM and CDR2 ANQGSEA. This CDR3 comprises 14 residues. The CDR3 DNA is TGCAGCGTTGAGGGCGGGCGGCACGTAGATACGCAGTATTTT. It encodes CSVEGGRHVDTQYF.

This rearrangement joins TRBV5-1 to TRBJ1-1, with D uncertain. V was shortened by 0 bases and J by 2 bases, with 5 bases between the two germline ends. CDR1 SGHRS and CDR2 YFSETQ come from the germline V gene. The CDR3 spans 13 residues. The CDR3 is CASSLAPNTEAFF. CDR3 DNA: TGCGCCAGCAGCTTGGCCCCAAACACTGAAGCTTTCTTT.

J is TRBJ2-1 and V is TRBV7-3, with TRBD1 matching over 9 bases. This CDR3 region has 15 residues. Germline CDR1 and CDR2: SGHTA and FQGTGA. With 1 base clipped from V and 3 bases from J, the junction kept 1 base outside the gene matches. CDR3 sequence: CASSLMTGGYNEQFF. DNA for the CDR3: TGTGCCAGCAGCTTAATGACAGGGGGCTACAATGAGCAGTTCTTC.

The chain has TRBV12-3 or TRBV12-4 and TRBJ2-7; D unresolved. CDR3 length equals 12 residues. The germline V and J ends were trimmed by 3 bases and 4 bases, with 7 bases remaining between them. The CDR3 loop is CASSFGPYEQYF. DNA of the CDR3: TGTGCCAGCAGTTTTGGTCCTTACGAGCAGTACTTC.

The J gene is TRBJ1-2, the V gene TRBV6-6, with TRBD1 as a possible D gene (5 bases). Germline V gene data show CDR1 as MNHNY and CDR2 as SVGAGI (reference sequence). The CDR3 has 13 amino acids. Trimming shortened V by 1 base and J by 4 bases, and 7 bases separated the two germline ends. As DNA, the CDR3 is TGTGCCAGCAGTTACTTCCAGGGCTATGGCTACACCTTC. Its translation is CASSYFQGYGYTF.

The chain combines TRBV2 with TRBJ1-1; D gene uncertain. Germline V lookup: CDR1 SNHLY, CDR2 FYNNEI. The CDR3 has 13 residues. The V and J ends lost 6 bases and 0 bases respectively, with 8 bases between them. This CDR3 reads CASSPDMNTEAFF. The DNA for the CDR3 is TGTGCCAGCAGCCCCGATATGAACACTGAAGCTTTCTTT.

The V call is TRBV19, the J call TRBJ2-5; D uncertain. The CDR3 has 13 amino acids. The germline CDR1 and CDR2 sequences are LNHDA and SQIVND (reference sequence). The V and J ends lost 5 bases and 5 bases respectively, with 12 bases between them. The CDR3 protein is CASSPTQRETQYF. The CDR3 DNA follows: TGTGCCAGTAGTCCGACTCAGAGGGAGACCCAGTACTTC.

The CDR3 DNA sequence: TGTGCCAGCTCATTCGACAGGGTAAACTATGGCTACACCTTC. Its translation: CASSFDRVNYGYTF. The chain recombines TRBV18 with TRBJ1-2, with TRBD1 matching over 7 bases. This CDR3 contains 14 residues. The germline V gene encodes CDR1 KGHSH and CDR2 LQKENI. The junction had 5 bases not matched to a gene; V was cut back by 5 bases and J by 2 bases.

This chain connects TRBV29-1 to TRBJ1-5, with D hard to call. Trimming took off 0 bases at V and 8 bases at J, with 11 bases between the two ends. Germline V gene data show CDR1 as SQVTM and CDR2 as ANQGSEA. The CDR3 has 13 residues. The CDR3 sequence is CSVEENVGEPQHF. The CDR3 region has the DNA TGCAGCGTTGAAGAAAATGTGGGTGAGCCCCAGCATTTT.

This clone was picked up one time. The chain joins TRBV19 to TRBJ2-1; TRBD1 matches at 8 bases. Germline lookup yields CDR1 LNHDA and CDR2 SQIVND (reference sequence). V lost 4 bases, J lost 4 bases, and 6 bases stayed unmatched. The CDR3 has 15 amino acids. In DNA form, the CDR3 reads TGTGCCAGTAGTAGACTTCAGGGGGCATACAATGAGCAGTTCTTC. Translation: CASSRLQGAYNEQFF.

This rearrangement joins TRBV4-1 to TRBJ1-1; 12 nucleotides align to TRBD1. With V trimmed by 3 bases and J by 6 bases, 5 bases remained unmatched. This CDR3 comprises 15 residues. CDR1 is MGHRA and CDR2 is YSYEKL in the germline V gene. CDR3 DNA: TGCGCCAGCAGCCACCCGGGACAGGGGGCCCCTGAAGCTTTCTTT. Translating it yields CASSHPGQGAPEAFF.

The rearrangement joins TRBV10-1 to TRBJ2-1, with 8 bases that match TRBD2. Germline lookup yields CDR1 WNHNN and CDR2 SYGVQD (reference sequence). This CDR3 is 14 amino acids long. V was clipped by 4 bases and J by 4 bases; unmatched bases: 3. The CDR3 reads CASSAGGVYNEQFF. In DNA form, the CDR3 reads TGCGCCAGCAGTGCCGGGGGGGTTTACAATGAGCAGTTCTTC.

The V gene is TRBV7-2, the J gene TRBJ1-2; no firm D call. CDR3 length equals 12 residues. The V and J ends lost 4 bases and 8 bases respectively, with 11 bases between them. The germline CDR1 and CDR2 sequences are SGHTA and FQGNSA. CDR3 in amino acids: CASSWLKRGYTF. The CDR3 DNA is TGTGCCAGCAGCTGGCTTAAGAGGGGCTACACCTTC. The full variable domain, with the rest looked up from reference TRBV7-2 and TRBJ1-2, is GAGVSQSPSNKVTEKGKDVELRCDPISGHTALYWYRQSLGQGLEFLIYFQGNSAPDKSGLPSDRFSAERTGGSVSTLTIQRTQQEDSAVYLCASSWLKRGYTFGSGTRLTVV.

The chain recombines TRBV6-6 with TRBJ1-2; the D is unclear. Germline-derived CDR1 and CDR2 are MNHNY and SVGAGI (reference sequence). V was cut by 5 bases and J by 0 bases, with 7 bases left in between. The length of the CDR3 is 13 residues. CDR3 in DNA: TGTGCCAGCAGTCATGACCCTAACTATGGCTACACCTTC. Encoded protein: CASSHDPNYGYTF.

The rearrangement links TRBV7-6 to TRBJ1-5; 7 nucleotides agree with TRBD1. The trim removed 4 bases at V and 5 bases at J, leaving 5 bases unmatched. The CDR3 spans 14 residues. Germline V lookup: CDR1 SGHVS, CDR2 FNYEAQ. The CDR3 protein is CASSSGTADQPQHF. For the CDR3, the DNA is TGTGCCAGCAGCTCCGGGACAGCCGATCAGCCCCAGCATTTT. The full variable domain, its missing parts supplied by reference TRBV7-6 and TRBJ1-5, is GAGVSQSPRYKVTKRGQDVALRCDPISGHVSLYWYRQALGQGPEFLTYFNYEAQQDKSGLPNDRFSAERPEGSISTLTIQRTEQRDSAMYRCASSSGTADQPQHFGDGTRLSIL.

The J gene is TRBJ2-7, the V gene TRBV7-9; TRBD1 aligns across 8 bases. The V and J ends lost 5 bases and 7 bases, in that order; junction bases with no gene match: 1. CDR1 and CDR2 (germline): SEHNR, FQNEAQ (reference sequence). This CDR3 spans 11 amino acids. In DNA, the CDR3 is TGTGCCAGCAGCCGGGACAGGGAGCAGTACTTC. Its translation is CASSRDREQYF.

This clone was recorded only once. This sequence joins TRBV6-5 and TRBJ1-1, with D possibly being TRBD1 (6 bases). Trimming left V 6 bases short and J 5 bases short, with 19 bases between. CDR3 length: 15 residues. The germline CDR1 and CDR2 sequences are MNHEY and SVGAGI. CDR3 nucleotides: TGTGCCAGCAGACCGGGAGGGGGGAGTTCGACTGAAGCTTTCTTT. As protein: CASRPGGGSSTEAFF.

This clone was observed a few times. The CDR3 nucleotides are TGTGCCAGCCAGGACCGGGCGTACGAGCAGTACTTC. This translates into CASQDRAYEQYF. The chain links TRBV2 to TRBJ2-7; no clear D. Trimming shortened V by 8 bases and J by 4 bases, and 12 bases separated the two germline ends. CDR1 is SNHLY, CDR2 FYNNEI, per germline. There are 12 residues in the CDR3.

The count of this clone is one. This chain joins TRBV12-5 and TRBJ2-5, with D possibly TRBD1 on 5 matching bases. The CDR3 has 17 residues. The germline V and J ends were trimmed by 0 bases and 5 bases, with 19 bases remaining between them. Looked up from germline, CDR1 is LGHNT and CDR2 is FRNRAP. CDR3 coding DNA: TGTGCTAGTGGTTTGGTACCCAGCCAGGACACCGTGGAGACCCAGTACTTC. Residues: CASGLVPSQDTVETQYF.